The present entry profiles one T cell receptor (beta chain) with its context. The V gene lost 5 bases and the J gene lost 2 bases, with 12 bases spanning the gap. From germline, CDR1 is LNHDA and CDR2 SQIVND (reference sequence). The CDR3 spans 14 residues. The data stem from a study of blood T cell repertoires in COVID-19. Study details: Spain, Italy and the United States supplied samples that represented acute and convalescent COVID-19. T cells, B-cell-depleted T cells, or PBMCs provided the cDNA or gDNA that served as material.

Original methodology: Nucleated cell number was recorded as an estimate derived from reference gene primer amplification. The assay was immunoSEQ multiplex PCR, and TCRdb's table has in-frame clones only and misses some. D and trimming come from the DNA, and the V and J calls and clone size come from that table. Among roughly 230,000 clones, roughly 87% were seen once, and the ten largest hold roughly 4.5%. The sample consisted of peripheral blood. This TCR was sampled from a woman aged 40-49 years who had recovered from COVID-19. The rearrangement uses TRBV19 and TRBJ2-5; D might be TRBD1 (5 bases). The CDR3 spells CASSDPTGQETQYF. The CDR3, as DNA: TGTGCCAGTAGTGACCCTACAGGACAAGAGACCCAGTACTTC.